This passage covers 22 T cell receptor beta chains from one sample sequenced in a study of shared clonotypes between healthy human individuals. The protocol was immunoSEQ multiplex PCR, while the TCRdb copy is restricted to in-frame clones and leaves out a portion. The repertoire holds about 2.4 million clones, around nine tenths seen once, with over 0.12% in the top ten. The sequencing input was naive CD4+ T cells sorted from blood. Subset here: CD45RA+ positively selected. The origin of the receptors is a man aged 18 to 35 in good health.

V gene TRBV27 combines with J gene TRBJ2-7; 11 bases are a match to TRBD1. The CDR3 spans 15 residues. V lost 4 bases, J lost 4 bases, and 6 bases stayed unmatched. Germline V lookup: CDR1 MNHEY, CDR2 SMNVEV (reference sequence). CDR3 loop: CASSSFRDRGYEQYF. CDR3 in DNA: TGTGCCAGCAGTTCATTCCGGGACAGGGGGTACGAGCAGTACTTC.

DNA of the CDR3: TGCGCCAGCAGCTTGTTTGGGGGCTCCTATAATTCACCCCTCCACTTT. It encodes CASSLFGGSYNSPLHF. The chain is built from TRBV5-1 and TRBJ1-6; a weak D match, TRBD1 (5 bases). The CDR3 is 16 residues long. The germline V gene encodes CDR1 SGHRS and CDR2 YFSETQ. The V end was cut by 1 base, the J end by 0 bases, with 8 bases between.

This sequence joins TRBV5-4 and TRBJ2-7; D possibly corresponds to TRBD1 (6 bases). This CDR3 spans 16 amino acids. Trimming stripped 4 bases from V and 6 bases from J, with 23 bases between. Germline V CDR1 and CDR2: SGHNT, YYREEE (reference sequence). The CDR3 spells CASSKDSTPYPAEQYF. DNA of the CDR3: TGTGCCAGCAGCAAGGACAGCACTCCATATCCGGCCGAGCAGTACTTC.

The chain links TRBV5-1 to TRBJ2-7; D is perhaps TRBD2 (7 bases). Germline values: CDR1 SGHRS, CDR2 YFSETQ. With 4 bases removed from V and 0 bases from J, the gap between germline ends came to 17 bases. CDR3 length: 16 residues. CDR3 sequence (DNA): TGCGCCAGCAGCCCTCGGGGCGGGGGCAGCTCCTACGAGCAGTACTTC. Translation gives CASSPRGGGSSYEQYF.

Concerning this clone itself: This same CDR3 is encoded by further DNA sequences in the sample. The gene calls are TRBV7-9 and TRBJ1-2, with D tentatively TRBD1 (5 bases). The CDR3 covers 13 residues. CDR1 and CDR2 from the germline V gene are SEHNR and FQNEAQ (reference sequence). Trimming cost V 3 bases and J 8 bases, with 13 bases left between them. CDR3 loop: CASSFTGVGGYTF. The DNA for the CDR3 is TGTGCCAGCAGCTTTACGGGGGTAGGGGGCTACACCTTC. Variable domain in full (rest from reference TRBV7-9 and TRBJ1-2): DTGVSQNPRHKITKRGQNVTFRCDPISEHNRLYWYRQTLGQGPEFLTYFQNEAQLEKSRLLSDRFSAERPKGSFSTLEIQRTEQGDSAMYLCASSFTGVGGYTFGSGTRLTVV.

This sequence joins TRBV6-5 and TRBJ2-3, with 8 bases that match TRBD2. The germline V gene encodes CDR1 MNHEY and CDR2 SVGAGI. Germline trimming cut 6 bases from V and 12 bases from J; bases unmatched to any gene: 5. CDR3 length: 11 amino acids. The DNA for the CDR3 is TGTGCCAGCAGCGGTAGCGGGGTACAGTATTTT. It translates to CASSGSGVQYF.

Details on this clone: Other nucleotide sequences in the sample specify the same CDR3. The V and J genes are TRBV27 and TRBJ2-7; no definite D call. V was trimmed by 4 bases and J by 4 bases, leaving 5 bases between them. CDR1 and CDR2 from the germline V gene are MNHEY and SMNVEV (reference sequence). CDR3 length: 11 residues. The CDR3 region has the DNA TGTGCCAGCAGTTCGTTGTACGAGCAGTACTTC. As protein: CASSSLYEQYF.

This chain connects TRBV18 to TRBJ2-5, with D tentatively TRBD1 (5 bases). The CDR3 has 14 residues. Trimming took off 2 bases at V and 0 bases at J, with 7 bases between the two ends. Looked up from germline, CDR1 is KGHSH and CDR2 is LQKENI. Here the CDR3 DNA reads TGTGCCAGCTCACCAGGGGCAAACCAAGAGACCCAGTACTTC. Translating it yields CASSPGANQETQYF.

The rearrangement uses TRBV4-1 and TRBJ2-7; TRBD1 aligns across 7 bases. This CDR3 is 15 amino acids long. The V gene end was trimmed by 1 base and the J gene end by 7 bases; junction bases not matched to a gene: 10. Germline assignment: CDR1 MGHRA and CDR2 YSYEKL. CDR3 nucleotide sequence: TGCGCCAGCAGCCAAGGGCCAGGGGGTCTTGGGGAGCAGTACTTC. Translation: CASSQGPGGLGEQYF.

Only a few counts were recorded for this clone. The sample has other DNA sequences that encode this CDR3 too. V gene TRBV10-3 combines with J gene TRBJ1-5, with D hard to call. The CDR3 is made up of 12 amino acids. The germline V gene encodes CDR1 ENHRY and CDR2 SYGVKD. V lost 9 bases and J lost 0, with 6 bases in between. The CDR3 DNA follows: TGTGCCATTTCCCCTAGCAATCAGCCCCAGCATTTT. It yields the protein CAISPSNQPQHF.

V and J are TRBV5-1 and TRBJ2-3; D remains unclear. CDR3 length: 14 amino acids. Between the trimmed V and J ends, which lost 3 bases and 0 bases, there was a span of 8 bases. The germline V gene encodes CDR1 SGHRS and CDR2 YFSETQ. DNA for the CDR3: TGCGCCAGCAGCTCGGTCGTGAGCACAGATACGCAGTATTTT. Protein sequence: CASSSVVSTDTQYF. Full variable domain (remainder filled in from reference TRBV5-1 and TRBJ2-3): KAGVTQTPRYLIKTRGQQVTLSCSPISGHRSVSWYQQTPGQGLQFLFEYFSETQRNKGNFPGRFSGRQFSNSRSEMNVSTLELGDSALYLCASSSVVSTDTQYFGPGTRLTVL.

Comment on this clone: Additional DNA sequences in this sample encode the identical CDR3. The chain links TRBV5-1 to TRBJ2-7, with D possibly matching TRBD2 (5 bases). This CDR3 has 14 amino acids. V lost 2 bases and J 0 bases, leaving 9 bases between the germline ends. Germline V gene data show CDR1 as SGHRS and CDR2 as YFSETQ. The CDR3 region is CASSFGGSSYEQYF. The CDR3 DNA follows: TGCGCCAGCAGCTTTGGAGGAAGCTCCTACGAGCAGTACTTC. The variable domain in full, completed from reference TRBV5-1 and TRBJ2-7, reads KAGVTQTPRYLIKTRGQQVTLSCSPISGHRSVSWYQQTPGQGLQFLFEYFSETQRNKGNFPGRFSGRQFSNSRSEMNVSTLELGDSALYLCASSFGGSSYEQYFGPGTRLTVT.

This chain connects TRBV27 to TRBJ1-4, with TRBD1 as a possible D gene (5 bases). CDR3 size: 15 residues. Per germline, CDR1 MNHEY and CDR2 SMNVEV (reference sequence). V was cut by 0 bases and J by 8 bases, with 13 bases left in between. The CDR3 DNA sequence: TGTGCCAGCAGTTTATCGAGAGGGGTTCAGGAAAAACTGTTTTTT. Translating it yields CASSLSRGVQEKLFF.

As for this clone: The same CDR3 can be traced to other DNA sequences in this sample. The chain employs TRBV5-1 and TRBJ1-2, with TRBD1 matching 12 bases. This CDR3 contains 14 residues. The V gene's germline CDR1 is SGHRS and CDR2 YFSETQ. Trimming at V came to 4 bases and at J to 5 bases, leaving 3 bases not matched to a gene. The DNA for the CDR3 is TGCGCCAGCAGCCAGGGACAGGGGGCTTATGGCTACACCTTC. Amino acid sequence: CASSQGQGAYGYTF.

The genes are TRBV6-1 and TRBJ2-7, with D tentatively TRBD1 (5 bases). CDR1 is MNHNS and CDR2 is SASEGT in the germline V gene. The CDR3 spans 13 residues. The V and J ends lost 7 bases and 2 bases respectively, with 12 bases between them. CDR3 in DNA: TGTGCCAGCATATCAGGGCTTACCTACGAGCAGTACTTC. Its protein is CASISGLTYEQYF.

CDR3 nucleotides: TGCAGTGCCGTTCGCGGCTACGAGCAGTACTTC. Translation gives CSAVRGYEQYF. This chain joins TRBV20-1 and TRBJ2-7; D not certain. The V and J ends lost 6 bases and 3 bases respectively, with 9 bases between them. Germline V gives CDR1 DFQATT, CDR2 SNEGSKA (reference sequence). The CDR3 consists of 11 residues.

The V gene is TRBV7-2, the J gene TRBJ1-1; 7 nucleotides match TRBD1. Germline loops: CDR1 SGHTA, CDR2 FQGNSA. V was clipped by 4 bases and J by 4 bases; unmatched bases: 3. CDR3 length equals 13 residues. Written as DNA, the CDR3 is TGTGCCAGCAGCTACCAGGGGGTCACTGAAGCTTTCTTT. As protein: CASSYQGVTEAFF.

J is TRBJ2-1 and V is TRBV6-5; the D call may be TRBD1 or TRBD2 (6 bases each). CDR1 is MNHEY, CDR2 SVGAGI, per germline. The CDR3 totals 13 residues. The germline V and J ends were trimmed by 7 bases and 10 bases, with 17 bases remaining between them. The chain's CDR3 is CASNTGRGREQFF. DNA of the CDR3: TGTGCCAGCAACACCGGCCGGGGGCGAGAGCAGTTCTTC.

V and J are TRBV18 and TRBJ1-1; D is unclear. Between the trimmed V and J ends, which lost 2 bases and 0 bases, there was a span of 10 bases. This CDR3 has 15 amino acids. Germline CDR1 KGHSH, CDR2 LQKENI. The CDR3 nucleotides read TGTGCCAGCTCACCAAGAGGACCCGTGAACACTGAAGCTTTCTTT. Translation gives CASSPRGPVNTEAFF.

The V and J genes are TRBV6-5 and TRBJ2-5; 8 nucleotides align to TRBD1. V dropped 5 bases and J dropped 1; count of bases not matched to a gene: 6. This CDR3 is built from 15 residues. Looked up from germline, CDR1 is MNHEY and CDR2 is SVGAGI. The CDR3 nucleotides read TGTGCCAGCAGTCCGGGACAGGTATTCCAAGAGACCCAGTACTTC. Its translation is CASSPGQVFQETQYF.

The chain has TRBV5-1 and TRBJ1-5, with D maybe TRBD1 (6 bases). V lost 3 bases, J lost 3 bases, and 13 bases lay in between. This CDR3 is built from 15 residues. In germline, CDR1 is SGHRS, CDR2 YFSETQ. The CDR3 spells CASSWGPEANQPQHF. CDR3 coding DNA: TGCGCCAGCAGCTGGGGGCCAGAAGCCAATCAGCCCCAGCATTTT.

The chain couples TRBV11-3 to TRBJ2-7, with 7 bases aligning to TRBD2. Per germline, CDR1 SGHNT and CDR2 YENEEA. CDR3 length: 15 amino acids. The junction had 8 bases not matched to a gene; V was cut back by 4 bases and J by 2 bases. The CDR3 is CASSYRASGAYEQYF. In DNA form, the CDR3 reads TGTGCCAGCAGCTACCGCGCTAGCGGAGCCTACGAGCAGTACTTC.